The 30 T cell receptor beta chains listed next were all sequenced from one sample in a study of CD8+ T cells in alopecia areata. Extraction of RNA preceded its reverse transcription into cDNA, which served as the sequencing template. Measured with immunoSEQ multiplex PCR; TCRdb has only the in-frame clones, and not every one. This table has roughly 75,000 clones, approximately 61% appearing once. Sequenced material: CD8+ T cells sorted from blood, taken at week 0. The receptors come from a human donor with alopecia areata.

The chain has TRBV5-1 and TRBJ2-7; 7 bases map to TRBD1. The CDR3 contains 17 residues. The J segment lost 1 base and the V segment lost 2 bases, leaving 12 bases of the junction unmatched. CDR1 and CDR2 (germline): SGHRS, YFSETQ. This chain's CDR3 is CASSLLKPGQNSYEQYF. For the CDR3, the DNA is TGCGCCAGCAGCTTACTGAAACCGGGACAGAATTCCTACGAGCAGTACTTC.

The genes are TRBV30 and TRBJ2-1; D might be TRBD2 (5 bases). Trimming cost V 1 base and J 3 bases, with 10 bases left between them. The germline V gene encodes CDR1 GTSNPN and CDR2 SVGIG (reference sequence). The CDR3 consists of 14 residues. This chain's CDR3 is CAWSEGSGYNEQFF. DNA of the CDR3: TGTGCCTGGAGTGAAGGGAGTGGCTACAATGAGCAGTTCTTC.

The chain couples TRBV4-1 to TRBJ2-1; D remains ambiguous. This CDR3 is 16 amino acids long. The V end was cut by 0 bases, the J end by 6 bases, with 15 bases between. Germline CDR1 reads MGHRA; CDR2 reads YSYEKL. The CDR3 coding sequence is TGCGCCAGCAGCCAAGATCCCGCCCTAAGTGGCAATGAGCAGTTCTTC. This sequence encodes CASSQDPALSGNEQFF.

The chain couples TRBV15 to TRBJ2-7; 7 bases are shared with TRBD1. Germline lookup yields CDR1 LNHNV and CDR2 YYDKDF (reference sequence). Trimming took 3 bases from V and 0 from J; bases not matched to a gene: 2. The CDR3 sequence is 14 residues long. The CDR3 here is CATSRDRTSYEQYF. CDR3 DNA: TGTGCCACCAGCAGGGACAGGACCTCCTACGAGCAGTACTTC. Using reference TRBV15 and TRBJ2-7 for the parts outside the CDR3, the full variable domain is DAMVIQNPRYQVTQFGKPVTLSCSQTLNHNVMYWYQQKSSQAPKLLFHYYDKDFNNEADTPDNFQSRRPNTSFCFLDIRSPGLGDTAMYLCATSRDRTSYEQYFGPGTRLTVT.

The chain links TRBV7-8 to TRBJ1-1, with no clear D. This CDR3 is built from 13 residues. V gave up 2 bases and J gave up 11 bases, with 15 bases separating them. Germline V gives CDR1 SGHVS, CDR2 FQNEAQ. The chain's CDR3 is CASSLSIGSGAFF. The DNA for the CDR3 is TGTGCCAGCAGCTTATCAATAGGGTCTGGTGCTTTCTTT.

This clone was observed a few times. The chain uses TRBV5-4 and TRBJ2-4; the D call may be TRBD1 or TRBD2 (5 bases each). V lost 1 base to trimming and J lost 3 bases, with 14 bases between them. The germline gives CDR1 SGHNT, CDR2 YYREEE (reference sequence). This CDR3 region has 16 residues. The CDR3 is CASSLFTGDGKNIQYF. As DNA, the CDR3 is TGTGCCAGCAGCTTGTTTACCGGGGACGGCAAAAACATTCAGTACTTC.

The CDR3 DNA reads as TGTGCCAGCAGCTTAGAACAGGGTCACATTCAGTACTTC. This translates into CASSLEQGHIQYF. The chain carries TRBV7-9 and TRBJ2-4; weak D call: TRBD1 (6 bases). V was trimmed by 1 base and J by 8 bases, leaving 9 bases between them. CDR1 SEHNR and CDR2 FQNEAQ come from the germline V gene (reference sequence). This CDR3 comprises 13 residues.

In this sample, this clone turned up a few times. The chain is built from TRBV7-7 and TRBJ2-3; 8 bases map to TRBD2. This CDR3 region has 15 residues. Germline-derived CDR1 and CDR2 are SSHAT and FNYEAQ (reference sequence). The J segment lost 3 bases and the V segment lost 6 bases, leaving 8 bases of the junction unmatched. The CDR3 reads CASSLGLGGTDTQYF. The CDR3 nucleotides are TGTGCCAGCAGTCTGGGACTAGGGGGAACAGATACGCAGTATTTT.

The J gene is TRBJ2-7, the V gene TRBV5-6; no definite D call. V was pared by 0 bases and J by 3 bases, with 10 bases between. CDR3 length equals 14 residues. Germline CDR1 and CDR2: SGHDT and YYEEEE. For the CDR3, the DNA is TGTGCCAGCAGCTTGGCCCTGGACGGCTACGAGCAGTACTTC. Amino acids: CASSLALDGYEQYF. The full variable domain, its missing parts supplied by reference TRBV5-6 and TRBJ2-7, is DAGVTQSPTHLIKTRGQQVTLRCSPKSGHDTVSWYQQALGQGPQFIFQYYEEEERQRGNFPDRFSGHQFPNYSSELNVNALLLGDSALYLCASSLALDGYEQYFGPGTRLTVT.

The V and J genes are TRBV30 and TRBJ2-7, with unresolved D. The length of the CDR3 is 11 residues. Trimming pared 4 bases from V and 0 bases from J, leaving 4 bases between. Per germline, CDR1 GTSNPN and CDR2 SVGIG (reference sequence). CDR3 residues: CAWTDSYEQYF. The CDR3 region has the DNA TGTGCCTGGACAGACTCCTACGAGCAGTACTTC.

This clone was seen more than once but under ten times. The rearrangement links TRBV7-9 to TRBJ2-7; D remains unclear. The CDR3 is made up of 14 amino acids. Germline V gene data show CDR1 as SEHNR and CDR2 as FQNEAQ (reference sequence). Trimming cost V 7 bases and J 0 bases, with 13 bases left between them. CDR3 sequence (DNA): TGTGCCAGCACCGACCTTACGGGCTCCTACGAGCAGTACTTC. Protein: CASTDLTGSYEQYF.

The V and J genes are TRBV5-1 and TRBJ1-2; 9 positions match TRBD1. The ends lost 1 base at V and 6 bases at J; junction bases unmatched: 4. CDR1 and CDR2 from the germline V gene are SGHRS and YFSETQ. The CDR3 totals 14 residues. The CDR3 here is CASSLMGTGHGYTF. The DNA of the CDR3 is TGCGCCAGCAGCTTGATGGGGACAGGGCATGGCTACACCTTC.

The genes are TRBV7-2 and TRBJ2-7; D is undetermined. The CDR3 runs 12 residues. From germline, CDR1 is SGHTA and CDR2 FQGNSA. V dropped 1 base and J dropped 6 bases, with 7 bases sitting between them. The CDR3 DNA is TGTGCCAGCAGCTTAGAGTACAGCGAGCAGTACTTC. Its protein product is CASSLEYSEQYF.

The chain recombines TRBV9 with TRBJ1-3; a possible D gene is TRBD1 (5 bases). The CDR3 totals 15 residues. V gave up 1 base and J gave up 2 bases, with 10 bases separating them. From germline, CDR1 is SGDLS and CDR2 YYNGEE. The CDR3 coding sequence is TGTGCCAGCAGCGTATACAGGAACCCTGGAAACACCATATATTTT. It specifies CASSVYRNPGNTIYF.

In its sample, this clone was seen once. The J gene is TRBJ2-3, the V gene TRBV5-6; 8 nucleotides align to TRBD2. The CDR3 spans 16 residues. CDR1 is SGHDT and CDR2 is YYEEEE in the germline V gene. Trimming took 1 base from V and 4 from J; bases not matched to a gene: 8. CDR3 sequence reads: CASSLRRLAGSDTQYF. The CDR3 coding sequence is TGTGCCAGCAGCTTGAGACGGCTAGCGGGCTCAGATACGCAGTATTTT.

The chain uses TRBV7-3 and TRBJ1-1; D gene ambiguous. Germline CDR1 SGHTA, CDR2 FQGTGA. The CDR3 runs to 13 residues. V lost 0 bases and J 6 bases, leaving 8 bases between the germline ends. This CDR3 is CASSLTGGPEAFF. The CDR3 nucleotides read TGTGCCAGCAGCTTAACGGGCGGGCCTGAAGCTTTCTTT. Based on the CDR3 plus reference TRBV7-3 and TRBJ1-1, the full variable domain is GAGVSQTPSNKVTEKGKYVELRCDPISGHTALYWYRQSLGQGPEFLIYFQGTGAADDSGLPNDRFFAVRPEGSVSTLKIQRTERGDSAVYLCASSLTGGPEAFFGQGTRLTVV.

V gene TRBV6-1 combines with J gene TRBJ1-2; D is perhaps TRBD1 (5 bases). The ends were cut back, 1 base at V and 1 base at J, with 13 bases in the middle. Germline loops: CDR1 MNHNS, CDR2 SASEGT. This CDR3 has 16 amino acids. The CDR3 reads CASSEGVGTGNYGYTF. Here the CDR3 DNA reads TGTGCCAGCAGTGAAGGTGTTGGGACGGGTAACTATGGCTACACCTTC.

The V and J genes are TRBV9 and TRBJ2-7; 13 bases align to TRBD2. With V trimmed by 4 bases and J by 5 bases, 3 bases remained unmatched. This CDR3 region has 14 residues. From germline, CDR1 is SGDLS and CDR2 YYNGEE. CDR3 amino acids: CASSHGTSGNEQYF. CDR3 sequence (DNA): TGTGCCAGCAGCCACGGGACTAGCGGGAACGAGCAGTACTTC.

V and J are TRBV27 and TRBJ1-1, with D possibly matching TRBD1 (6 bases). With 5 bases removed from V and 3 bases from J, the gap between germline ends came to 13 bases. Germline lookup yields CDR1 MNHEY and CDR2 SMNVEV (reference sequence). This CDR3 spans 14 amino acids. For the CDR3, the DNA is TGTGCCAGCAGTCCCTGGGGGCGGGACACTGAAGCTTTCTTT. Translating it yields CASSPWGRDTEAFF.

A few counts support this clone. The rearrangement links TRBV19 to TRBJ2-1; 8 bases are a match to TRBD2. The length of the CDR3 is 13 residues. Germline V lookup: CDR1 LNHDA, CDR2 SQIVND (reference sequence). Trimming at V came to 6 bases and at J to 6 bases, leaving 4 bases not matched to a gene. The DNA for the CDR3 is TGTGCCAGTAGGGCGGGAGGCGGCAATGAGCAGTTCTTC. It is translated as CASRAGGGNEQFF.

The chain has TRBV7-9 and TRBJ1-2; the D is unclear. Germline assignment: CDR1 SEHNR and CDR2 FQNEAQ (reference sequence). Trimming removed 5 bases from V and 8 bases from J, with 24 bases in between. The CDR3 has 16 residues. The CDR3 reads CASSPPQTFLDGGYTF. In nucleotides, the CDR3 is TGTGCCAGCAGCCCACCTCAGACATTCCTTGACGGGGGCTACACCTTC.

The chain couples TRBV4-3 to TRBJ2-1; D is unresolved. The CDR3 covers 11 residues. The V end lost 1 base, the J end lost 6 bases, and 1 base lay between the germline ends. Germline CDR1 LGHNA, CDR2 YSLEER. The CDR3 bases are TGCGCCAGCAGCCAAGCCAATGAGCAGTTCTTC. Its translation: CASSQANEQFF.

This chain uses TRBV9 with TRBJ2-7, with D possibly TRBD1 on 6 matching bases. The germline V gene encodes CDR1 SGDLS and CDR2 YYNGEE. V lost 3 bases and J 0 bases, leaving 10 bases between the germline ends. The CDR3 is 14 residues long. CDR3 DNA sequence: TGTGCCAGCAGCGCAGGGGCTCCCTCCTACGAGCAGTACTTC. It specifies CASSAGAPSYEQYF.

The gene calls are TRBV7-9 and TRBJ2-5, with TRBD2 matching over 10 bases. V lost 5 bases to trimming and J lost 5 bases; unmatched junction nucleotides: 14. Germline V gives CDR1 SEHNR, CDR2 FQNEAQ (reference sequence). CDR3 length equals 17 residues. In nucleotides, the CDR3 is TGTGCCAGCAGCCCACAGATAGCGGGAGGTGTGGAGGAGACCCAGTACTTC. It codes for CASSPQIAGGVEETQYF.

As regards this clone: Mismatch with germline at one junction end may stem from a read error. The CDR3 region is CSVSDRFSPAF. The CDR3 region has the DNA TGCAGCGTTTCAGACAGATTTTCCCCTGCCTTC. The rearrangement uses TRBV29-1 and TRBJ1-2, with TRBD1 as a possible D gene (5 bases). The CDR3 is 11 amino acids. Germline V gene data show CDR1 as SQVTM and CDR2 as ANQGSEA.

The chain has TRBV6-5 and TRBJ2-1, with a possible D match to TRBD2 (6 bases). V was pared by 6 bases and J by 1 base, with 13 bases between. The CDR3 has 15 amino acids. From germline, CDR1 is MNHEY and CDR2 SVGAGI. The CDR3 bases are TGTGCCAGCAGCGGAGGGATCAGTTCCTACAATGAGCAGTTCTTC. Amino acid sequence: CASSGGISSYNEQFF.

V and J are TRBV29-1 and TRBJ2-7, with D perhaps matching TRBD1 (6 bases). CDR1 and CDR2 from the germline V gene are SQVTM and ANQGSEA. The CDR3 has 17 amino acids. The V end lost 4 bases, the J end lost 0 bases, and 22 bases lay between the germline ends. The CDR3 sequence: CSVAGLTGLFSSYEQYF. The CDR3 region has the DNA TGCAGCGTTGCCGGTCTGACAGGTCTTTTTAGCTCCTACGAGCAGTACTTC.

This clone was counted at least ten times. The rearrangement joins TRBV7-9 to TRBJ2-6; D remains ambiguous. V lost 8 bases and J lost 4, with 3 bases in between. This CDR3 region has 11 residues. The V gene's germline CDR1 is SEHNR and CDR2 FQNEAQ (reference sequence). The CDR3 nucleotides are TGTGCCAGCTCCGGGGCCAACGTCCTGACTTTC. Translated: CASSGANVLTF.

The chain carries TRBV30 and TRBJ2-1, with 7 bases that match TRBD2. Germline assignment: CDR1 GTSNPN and CDR2 SVGIG (reference sequence). V lost 1 base and J lost 8; bases outside the gene matches: 8. This CDR3 contains 14 residues. CDR3 nucleotides: TGTGCCTGGAGTGCTAGCGGACCGCTGGATGAGCAGTTCTTC. Translation gives CAWSASGPLDEQFF.

This clone was counted a single time. The V and J genes are TRBV4-1 and TRBJ2-5; no clear D. Trimming took off 1 base at V and 4 bases at J, with 10 bases between the two ends. Germline CDR1 MGHRA, CDR2 YSYEKL. The CDR3 totals 14 residues. The CDR3 DNA reads TGCGCCAGCAGCCAAGTAACGGGTCGAGAGACCCAGTACTTC. Protein: CASSQVTGRETQYF.